Presented here are 10 T cell receptor beta chains from one specimen sequenced in a study of blood T cell repertoires in COVID-19 (TCRdb year 2020). Library creation used the immunoSEQ multiplex PCR assay. TCRdb holds this immuneACCESS table with in-frame rearrangements only. Some clones are missing; in checked studies, unresolved V genes explain under half, and the rest has no known cause. Within this sample are approximately 220,000 clones, with over 75% of them counted one time only. Of the sample, approximately 7.2% falls within the top ten clones. Sequencing was performed on peripheral blood. The receptor source for this set is a woman aged 80 or older with acute or convalescent COVID-19.

The chain employs TRBV15 and TRBJ1-1; no firm D call. The CDR3 is 15 amino acids. The V end was cut by 0 bases, the J end by 6 bases, with 14 bases between. Germline loops: CDR1 LNHNV, CDR2 YYDKDF (reference sequence). This CDR3 is CATSRDRRVTAEAFF. CDR3 DNA sequence: TGTGCCACCAGCAGAGATCGGAGGGTCACGGCTGAAGCTTTCTTT.

The chain joins TRBV12-3 or TRBV12-4 to TRBJ1-6; D is unresolved. The V end was cut by 3 bases, the J end by 12 bases, with 9 bases between. This CDR3 is built from 12 residues. The CDR3 is CASSFGTQPLHF. CDR3 sequence (DNA): TGTGCCAGCAGTTTCGGTACCCAACCCCTCCACTTT.

This chain links TRBV6-1 with TRBJ1-5; D may be TRBD1 (6 bases). CDR3 length: 17 residues. V was cut by 4 bases and J by 4 bases, with 20 bases left in between. Looked up from germline, CDR1 is MNHNS and CDR2 is SASEGT. CDR3 coding DNA: TGTGCCAGCAGTGGCCGTCAAGACAGGAAAGGAAATCAGCCCCAGCATTTT. It encodes CASSGRQDRKGNQPQHF.

The genes are TRBV6-5 and TRBJ2-1; 8 bases map to TRBD2. V trimming: 7 bases; J trimming: 3 bases; junction bases outside the gene matches: 5. The CDR3 runs to 14 residues. Germline values: CDR1 MNHEY, CDR2 SVGAGI. The CDR3 DNA sequence: TGTGCCAGCATCACTAGCGGACTCTACAATGAGCAGTTCTTC. Its protein is CASITSGLYNEQFF.

The rearrangement links TRBV27 to TRBJ1-5; D gene unclear. There are 17 residues in the CDR3. Trimming stripped 3 bases from V and 1 base from J, with 16 bases between. Germline CDR1 reads MNHEY; CDR2 reads SMNVEV (reference sequence). CDR3 sequence reads: CASSFASGFGSNQPQHF. CDR3 DNA: TGTGCCAGCAGTTTCGCGTCAGGCTTTGGAAGCAATCAGCCCCAGCATTTT.

The V and J genes are TRBV6-5 and TRBJ1-1; 12 bases are a match to TRBD1. The CDR3 extends over 16 amino acids. V gave up 0 bases and J gave up 5 bases; unmatched junction bases: 4. Germline CDR1 and CDR2: MNHEY and SVGAGI. CDR3 nucleotides: TGTGCCAGCAGTTACTCGGGGACAGGGGGCGAAACTGAAGCTTTCTTT. Protein sequence: CASSYSGTGGETEAFF.

This chain connects TRBV29-1 to TRBJ2-2; D not resolved. The germline V gene has CDR1 SQVTM and CDR2 ANQGSEA. V dropped 4 bases and J dropped 5 bases, with 11 bases sitting between them. The CDR3 has 13 residues. The CDR3 DNA follows: TGCAGCGTTGTGCTCGGCGGAACCGGGGAGCTGTTTTTT. This codes for CSVVLGGTGELFF.

The CDR3 reads CASSSQGMFNYGYTF. The CDR3 DNA reads as TGTGCCAGCAGCTCACAGGGGATGTTTAACTATGGCTACACCTTC. The chain has TRBV5-6 and TRBJ1-2; 7 bases align to TRBD1. The V and J ends lost 3 bases and 1 base, in that order; junction bases with no gene match: 6. Germline V gene lookup returns CDR1 SGHDT and CDR2 YYEEEE. The length of the CDR3 is 15 residues.

The chain recombines TRBV3-1 (or the pseudogene TRBV3-2) with TRBJ1-6; D remains unclear. The CDR3 covers 15 residues. The V end was cut by 1 base, the J end by 9 bases, with 13 bases between. Germline V CDR1 and CDR2: LGHDT, YNNKEL (reference sequence). In DNA form, the CDR3 reads TGTGCCAGCAGCCAAGGTCTGATTCGAGGTTCACCCCTCCACTTT. Translated, it gives CASSQGLIRGSPLHF.

This chain links TRBV19 with TRBJ2-7; possible D gene TRBD1, 6 bases. V lost 3 bases, J lost 3 bases, and 12 bases lay in between. CDR1 is LNHDA, CDR2 SQIVND, per germline (reference sequence). The CDR3 consists of 14 residues. The DNA of the CDR3 is TGTGCCAGTAGTATTCAATTACAGGGCTACGAGCAGTACTTC. Translated: CASSIQLQGYEQYF.